The clone carrying this T cell receptor beta chain appeared many times. Its antigen remains unknown. CDR1 and CDR2 from the germline V gene are MNHEY and SVGAGI. The germline V and J ends were trimmed by 2 bases and 0 bases, with 7 bases remaining between them. This CDR3 contains 14 residues. This record comes from a study of CD8 T cells in ankylosing spondylitis. Study-wide results and limits: A TCR beta motif of about 8 highly homologous variants seemed to mark ankylosing spondylitis blood. In the blood and synovial fluid of reactive arthritis, some motif variants had been previously reported. Reportedly, disease-linked clones are significantly enriched in ankylosing spondylitis patients' matched synovial fluid.

For TCR beta, libraries came from quantitative 5'-RACE with molecular barcodes. TCRdb passed the 5' RACE reads through MiXCR, listing each CDR3 protein once. Counted here are about 800,000 distinct CDR3 sequences, about 12% occurring once; the ten biggest clones make up 0.51%. Material: blood, either unsorted or a sorted T cell fraction (not recorded which). The chain joins TRBV6-5 to TRBJ1-1, with a tentative D call TRBD1 (6 bases). The source of this sequence is a male donor with ankylosing spondylitis. For the CDR3, the DNA is TGTGCCAGCAGTTACGGGGGCATGAACACTGAAGCTTTCTTT. Translation: CASSYGGMNTEAFF.